This T cell receptor (beta chain) was sequenced in a study of blood T cell repertoires in COVID-19. Study context: The origin of the acute and convalescent COVID-19 samples was the United States, Italy and Spain.

This clone has only a few counts. The Seattle patients joined while their infection was active and were tracked longitudinally afterward. Per the original data handling: Reference gene primers were amplified, and this amplification served to estimate nucleated cell counts. The repertoire was sequenced with immunoSEQ multiplex PCR; TCRdb's copy has only in-frame clones and lacks some. V, J and clone size were drawn from that table, and D and trimming were deduced from the DNA. The data hold 290,000 or so clones, with approximately 91% observed a single time. The clonotype comes from a woman in her twenties or thirties with COVID-19, enrolled during active disease. Material: peripheral blood.

The CDR3 nucleotides are TGTGCCAGTAGTGCGGACAGGAATCAGCCCCAGCATTTT. It codes for CASSADRNQPQHF. The chain couples TRBV19 to TRBJ1-5; TRBD1 agrees at 7 bases. The J segment lost 4 bases and the V segment lost 5 bases, leaving 2 bases of the junction unmatched. The CDR3 length is 13 residues. The germline V gene encodes CDR1 LNHDA and CDR2 SQIVND (reference sequence).